Sequencing of this T cell receptor (beta chain) was carried out in a study of human T cells and chemical hapten exposure. About the research overall: Cases of alopecia areata, totalis or universalis occurred in a predominantly female patient group. Study findings and constraints: Positively correlated with patch test score were the counts of PT1 expanded TCRs.

V lost 0 bases and J lost 0; bases outside the gene matches: 5. The CDR3 has 16 residues. Per the germline V gene, CDR1 is LNHNV and CDR2 is YYDKDF (reference sequence). In this sample, this clonotype turned up a few times. Antigen specificity is unknown. Time point noted: pre-sensitization, week 0. The sample's treatment: therapeutic diphenylcyclopropenone sensitization with weekly scalp DPC. Separate cDNA molecules received unique molecular identifiers, which the library attached to them. Methods used by the authors: Samples held a median of approximately 96,000 TCRs, range roughly 23,224–700,000. TCRdb processed the RACE reads anew with MiXCR; each CDR3 protein has one entry. The V and J calls follow TCRdb's processing rather than the paper's. Among around 92,000 distinct CDR3 sequences listed, 10% to 12% were seen once.

This chain links TRBV15 with TRBJ2-7; 7 nucleotides agree with TRBD1. The specimen was whole blood, collected in connection with sensitization to the hapten diphenylcyclopropenone (DPC). The clonotype was recovered from a woman aged 55-70 years with alopecia areata. Some clones in this sample may be carry-over from other donors' samples. The CDR3 region is CATSRDWQGDSYEQYF. The CDR3 region has the DNA TGTGCCACCAGCAGAGATTGGCAGGGGGACTCCTACGAGCAGTACTTC.